Listed here are 24 T cell receptor beta chains from one sample, sequenced in a study of blood T cell repertoires in COVID-19. The assay was immunoSEQ multiplex PCR, and TCRdb's table has in-frame clones only and misses some. The table shows some 150,000 clones, with over 75% occurring only once. Sequenced material: peripheral blood. The receptors shown here come from a man aged 50 to 59 with acute or convalescent COVID-19.

V and J are TRBV5-6 and TRBJ1-4; no clear D gene. The CDR3 consists of 13 residues. Trimming shortened V by 2 bases and J by 8 bases, and 10 bases separated the two germline ends. Germline CDR1 SGHDT, CDR2 YYEEEE. CDR3 bases: TGTGCCAGCAGCTTCGGAGTGGCGGAAAAACTGTTTTTT. Amino acid sequence: CASSFGVAEKLFF.

This rearrangement joins TRBV18 to TRBJ2-7; 8 positions agree with TRBD2. Germline V CDR1 and CDR2: KGHSH, LQKENI. The CDR3 contains 15 residues. With 6 bases clipped from V and 3 bases from J, the junction kept 10 bases outside the gene matches. The chain's CDR3 is CASSTARTSIYEQYF. The CDR3 coding sequence is TGTGCCAGCTCGACGGCGCGGACTAGCATCTACGAGCAGTACTTC. The full variable domain, rest sourced from reference TRBV18 and TRBJ2-7, is NAGVMQNPRHLVRRRGQEARLRCSPMKGHSHVYWYRQLPEEGLKFMVYLQKENIIDESGMPKERFSAEFPKEGPSILRIQQVVRGDSAAYFCASSTARTSIYEQYFGPGTRLTVT.

This chain links TRBV6-5 with TRBJ1-1, with unresolved D. Germline V gene lookup returns CDR1 MNHEY and CDR2 SVGAGI. The CDR3 is 13 amino acids. V was shortened by 8 bases and J by 5 bases, with 15 bases between the two germline ends. The CDR3 is CASLGIPVTEAFF. Here the CDR3 DNA reads TGTGCCAGCCTCGGGATCCCGGTAACTGAAGCTTTCTTT.

The chain carries TRBV4-1 and TRBJ1-6, with no clear D. Trimming removed 0 bases at V and 7 bases at J, with 4 bases between. This CDR3 is 13 amino acids long. Per the germline V gene, CDR1 is MGHRA and CDR2 is YSYEKL. The CDR3 is CASSQEQNSPLHF. The CDR3 nucleotides are TGCGCCAGCAGCCAAGAGCAGAATTCACCCCTCCACTTT.

V gene TRBV9 combines with J gene TRBJ2-2; TRBD1 agrees at 10 bases. J lost 7 bases, V lost 0 bases, and 3 bases had no gene match. CDR1 is SGDLS and CDR2 is YYNGEE in the germline V gene. This CDR3 comprises 15 residues. The CDR3: CASSVGTGGIGELFF. CDR3 DNA: TGTGCCAGCAGCGTAGGGACAGGGGGAATCGGGGAGCTGTTTTTT.

The V call is TRBV15, the J call TRBJ1-3; D remains ambiguous. Per the germline V gene, CDR1 is LNHNV and CDR2 is YYDKDF (reference sequence). V lost 1 base to trimming and J lost 2 bases, with 3 bases between them. CDR3 size: 13 residues. CDR3: CATSRGAGNTIYF. CDR3 bases: TGTGCCACCAGCAGAGGAGCTGGAAACACCATATATTTT.

This chain links TRBV6-2 or TRBV6-3 with TRBJ2-7, with D perhaps matching TRBD2 (5 bases). V shed 3 bases and J shed 5 bases, with 17 bases lying between them. This CDR3 is built from 15 residues. Germline V gene sequence: CDR1 MNHEY, CDR2 SVGEGT. CDR3 sequence reads: CASSYGWVGNNEQYF. The CDR3 DNA reads as TGTGCCAGCAGTTATGGGTGGGTCGGGAATAACGAGCAGTACTTC.

This rearrangement joins TRBV9 to TRBJ2-7; maybe TRBD1 (6 bases). CDR1 and CDR2 (germline): SGDLS, YYNGEE. V was pared by 2 bases and J by 0 bases, with 9 bases between. This CDR3 comprises 14 residues. The CDR3 here is CASSVQDSSYEQYF. The CDR3 DNA is TGTGCCAGCAGCGTTCAGGACAGCTCCTACGAGCAGTACTTC.

The V call is TRBV5-1, the J call TRBJ1-1; possible D gene TRBD1, 5 bases. V dropped 4 bases and J dropped 5 bases, with 15 bases sitting between them. Germline assignment: CDR1 SGHRS and CDR2 YFSETQ. CDR3 length equals 14 residues. CDR3 bases: TGCGCCAGCAGCGTTCAGGACAAGATGACTGAAGCTTTCTTT. Protein product: CASSVQDKMTEAFF.

The chain uses TRBV2 and TRBJ2-3; D possibly corresponds to TRBD2 (5 bases). Germline lookup yields CDR1 SNHLY and CDR2 FYNNEI. This CDR3 spans 14 amino acids. Trimming cost V 8 bases and J 0 bases, with 12 bases left between them. The CDR3 is CASGRPPSTDTQYF. The CDR3 DNA follows: TGTGCCAGCGGGAGACCTCCTAGCACAGATACGCAGTATTTT. The full variable domain, with the rest looked up from reference TRBV2 and TRBJ2-3, is EPEVTQTPSHQVTQMGQEVILRCVPISNHLYFYWYRQILGQKVEFLVSFYNNEISEKSEIFDDQFSVERPDGSNFTLKIRSTKLEDSAMYFCASGRPPSTDTQYFGPGTRLTVL.

This sequence joins TRBV2 and TRBJ1-2; 7 bases match TRBD1. This CDR3 region has 17 residues. V was pared by 11 bases and J by 2 bases, with 20 bases of the junction left unmatched. Germline assignment: CDR1 SNHLY and CDR2 FYNNEI. The CDR3 sequence: CACKSGGQTVFNYGYTF. The DNA of the CDR3 is TGTGCCTGCAAATCAGGGGGGCAAACCGTTTTCAACTATGGCTACACCTTC.

The chain carries TRBV4-1 and TRBJ2-1; 7 bases align to TRBD2. The V segment lost 2 bases and the J segment 3 bases; nucleotides outside the gene matches: 13. The CDR3 is made up of 18 amino acids. Germline V gene sequence: CDR1 MGHRA, CDR2 YSYEKL. The CDR3 DNA is TGCGCCAGCAGCCAAATGAGTGGGCGAGCGGGGTTCTACAATGAGCAGTTCTTC. As protein: CASSQMSGRAGFYNEQFF.

This chain uses TRBV19 with TRBJ1-2; 10 bases are a match to TRBD1. CDR1 and CDR2 from the germline V gene are LNHDA and SQIVND (reference sequence). The J segment lost 8 bases and the V segment lost 5 bases, leaving 14 bases of the junction unmatched. CDR3 length equals 16 residues. CDR3 amino acids: CASSPPGTGVGGGYTF. The CDR3, as DNA: TGTGCCAGTAGTCCCCCCGGGACAGGGGTCGGAGGCGGCTACACCTTC.

This clone showed up just once. The chain carries TRBV9 and TRBJ2-2; possibly TRBD2 for D (5 bases). V lost 10 bases and J lost 6, with 22 bases in between. CDR3 size: 15 residues. In germline, CDR1 is SGDLS, CDR2 YYNGEE. The CDR3 DNA reads as TGTGCCGGAAGCCCCTCGACGGGATCCTCCGGGGAGCTGTTTTTT. Its protein product is CAGSPSTGSSGELFF.

V is TRBV4-1 and J is TRBJ1-3; D gene uncertain. There are 14 residues in the CDR3. Germline CDR1 is MGHRA and CDR2 is YSYEKL. The V gene lost 1 base and the J gene lost 7 bases, with 11 bases spanning the gap. As DNA, the CDR3 is TGCGCCAGCAGCCAAGGAGGGTTGACGAACACCATATATTTT. Translating gives CASSQGGLTNTIYF.

The genes are TRBV5-8 and TRBJ2-7; D gene uncertain. This CDR3 contains 14 residues. With 7 bases removed from V and 2 bases from J, the gap between germline ends came to 16 bases. The germline gives CDR1 SGHTS, CDR2 YDEGEE. The CDR3 DNA follows: TGTGCCAGCGGGCAGCTTATAATCCCCTACGAGCAGTACTTC. Translated: CASGQLIIPYEQYF. Full variable domain (remainder filled in from reference TRBV5-8 and TRBJ2-7): EAGVTQSPTHLIKTRGQQATLRCSPISGHTSVYWYQQALGLGLQFLLWYDEGEERNRGNFPPRFSGRQFPNYSSELNVNALELEDSALYLCASGQLIIPYEQYFGPGTRLTVT.

The chain is built from TRBV29-1 and TRBJ2-7; TRBD2 agrees at 9 bases. CDR1 and CDR2 (germline): SQVTM, ANQGSEA. Unmatched junction bases numbered 7, after V lost 2 bases and J lost 5 bases. There are 14 residues in the CDR3. CDR3 sequence: CSVERREGRNEQYF. The CDR3, as DNA: TGCAGCGTTGAACGGCGGGAGGGCCGCAACGAGCAGTACTTC.

The chain recombines TRBV4-1 with TRBJ1-2; 11 nucleotides agree with TRBD1. With 7 bases clipped from V and 6 bases from J, the junction kept 1 base outside the gene matches. CDR1 and CDR2 from the germline V gene are MGHRA and YSYEKL. This CDR3 region has 12 residues. The chain's CDR3 is CASKGQGDGYTF. The CDR3 nucleotides are TGCGCCAGCAAGGGACAGGGGGATGGCTACACCTTC.

The V gene is TRBV11-3, the J gene TRBJ2-7; perhaps TRBD1 as D (6 bases). V lost 5 bases and J lost 5, with 10 bases in between. Germline-derived CDR1 and CDR2 are SGHNT and YENEEA. This CDR3 spans 12 amino acids. The CDR3 DNA is TGTGCCAGCAGCCAGGGGTTCGACGAGCAGTACTTC. It is translated as CASSQGFDEQYF.

The chain joins TRBV28 to TRBJ1-6; D uncertain. Germline values: CDR1 MDHEN, CDR2 SYDVKM. The CDR3 is made up of 16 amino acids. Trimming took 8 bases from V and 4 from J, leaving 18 bases between them. The CDR3 DNA sequence: TGTGCCAGCGAGGCCTGGGAGGGCCTTTATAATTCACCCCTCCACTTT. This gives the protein CASEAWEGLYNSPLHF.

The genes are TRBV27 and TRBJ1-5; D remains unclear. CDR1 is MNHEY, CDR2 SMNVEV, per germline (reference sequence). Deletions cut 0 bases from V and 4 bases from J, with 4 bases between. The CDR3 is 13 residues long. CDR3 bases: TGTGCCAGCAGTTTATCGCGGAATCAGCCCCAGCATTTT. Its translation is CASSLSRNQPQHF.

This clone appeared a few times. The V call is TRBV13, the J call TRBJ2-1, with D tentatively TRBD2 (6 bases). The CDR3 runs to 16 residues. The V gene's germline CDR1 is PRHDT and CDR2 FYEKMQ (reference sequence). V was clipped by 4 bases and J by 2 bases, with 15 bases between them. The CDR3 sequence is CASSSRIGGAYNEQFF. The CDR3 DNA follows: TGTGCCAGCAGCTCGAGGATCGGGGGAGCCTACAATGAGCAGTTCTTC.

This clone was observed a single time. The chain joins TRBV5-6 to TRBJ1-2; TRBD1 might be the D (5 bases). The CDR3 has 13 residues. CDR1 SGHDT and CDR2 YYEEEE come from the germline V gene. Trimming took 1 base from V and 4 from J, leaving 8 bases between them. CDR3 sequence: CASSLMDTYGYTF. CDR3 DNA: TGTGCCAGCAGCTTGATGGACACCTATGGCTACACCTTC.

This clone was observed a single time. The rearrangement links TRBV6-5 to TRBJ2-7, with a possible D match to TRBD1 (6 bases). V lost 0 bases, J lost 4 bases, and 10 bases lay in between. The CDR3 is made up of 14 amino acids. The germline CDR1 and CDR2 sequences are MNHEY and SVGAGI. This CDR3 is CASSYSSGAYEQYF. CDR3 bases: TGTGCCAGCAGTTACTCCTCAGGGGCGTACGAGCAGTACTTC.